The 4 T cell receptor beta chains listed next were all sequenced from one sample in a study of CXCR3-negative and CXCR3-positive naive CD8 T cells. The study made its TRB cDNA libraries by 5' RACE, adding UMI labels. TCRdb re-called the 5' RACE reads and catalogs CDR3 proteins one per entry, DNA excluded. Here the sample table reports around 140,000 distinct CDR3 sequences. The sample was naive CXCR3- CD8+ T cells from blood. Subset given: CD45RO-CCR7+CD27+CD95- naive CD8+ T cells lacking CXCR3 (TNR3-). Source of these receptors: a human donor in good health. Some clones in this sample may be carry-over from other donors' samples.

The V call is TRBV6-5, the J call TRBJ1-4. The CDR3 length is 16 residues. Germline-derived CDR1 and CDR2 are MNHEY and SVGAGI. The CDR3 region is CASSFTSGPANEKLFF.

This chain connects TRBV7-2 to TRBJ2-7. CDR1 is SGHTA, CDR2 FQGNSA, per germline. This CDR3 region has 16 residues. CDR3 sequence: CASSLAVRRPSYEQYF.

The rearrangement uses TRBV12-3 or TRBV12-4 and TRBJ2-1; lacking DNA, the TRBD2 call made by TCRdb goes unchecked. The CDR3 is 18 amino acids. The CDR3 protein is CASSLLDSPDSSYNEQFF.

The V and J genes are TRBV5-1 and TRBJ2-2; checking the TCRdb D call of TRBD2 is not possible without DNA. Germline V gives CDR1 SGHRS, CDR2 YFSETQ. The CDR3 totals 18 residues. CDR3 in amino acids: CASSLRGAGETYTGELFF.